These T cell receptor beta chains were read from a single sample in a study of technical replicates of blood from a handful of donors. Sequenced by immunoSEQ multiplex PCR; TCRdb stores in-frame clones only, minus some. In the table there are nearly 95,000 clones, 95% to 97% of which are singletons. The sample was T cells isolated from PBMCs. These receptors all come from a human donor in good health. Both conserved end residues are part of each CDR3. Fields, in order: clone size, J gene, V gene, D gene, CDR3 protein, CDR3 DNA. A D gene is named only where the DNA matches it firmly. Only some rows state a clone size, as once, few, many or a class for expanded clones.

>NA|TRBJ2-2|TRBV9|NA
CASSVAGGVITGELFF
TGTGCCAGCAGCGTAGCTGGGGGCGTCATCACCGGGGAGCTGTTTTTT
>NA|TRBJ2-7|TRBV27|TRBD1
CASSLFGTGSDEQYF
TGTGCCAGCAGTTTATTCGGGACAGGGAGCGACGAGCAGTACTTC
>NA|TRBJ2-5|TRBV19|TRBD1
CASSLPTGKQTQYF
TGTGCCAGTAGTCTTCCGACAGGGAAACAGACCCAGTACTTC
>NA|TRBJ1-5|TRBV6-5|NA
CASSRDSNQPQHF
TGTGCCAGTTCCAGGGATAGCAATCAGCCCCAGCATTTT
>NA|TRBJ1-4|TRBV4-1|NA
CASSQWDTTNEKLFF
TGCGCCAGCAGCCAATGGGACACGACTAATGAAAAACTGTTTTTT
>NA|TRBJ1-1|TRBV9|TRBD1
CASSARDRDYTEAFF
TGTGCCAGCAGCGCTAGGGACAGGGATTACACTGAAGCTTTCTTT
>NA|TRBJ1-4|TRBV6-5|NA
CASATRTVGNEKLFF
TGTGCCAGCGCCACTCGGACAGTCGGTAATGAAAAACTGTTTTTT
>NA|TRBJ2-3|TRBV6-1|TRBD2
CASSLAGLDTQYF
TGTGCCAGCAGTCTAGCGGGATTAGATACGCAGTATTTT
>NA|TRBJ1-2|TRBV7-8|NA
CASTLRGHYGYTF
TGTGCCAGCACTCTTAGGGGTCACTATGGCTACACCTTC
>NA|TRBJ1-2|TRBV25-1|NA
CATEDRSGNYGYTF
TGTGCCACCGAAGACAGGAGTGGGAACTATGGCTACACCTTC
>NA|TRBJ2-5|TRBV9|NA
CASGQTAQETQYF
TGTGCCAGCGGCCAGACAGCACAAGAGACCCAGTACTTC
>once|TRBJ2-7|TRBV27|TRBD1
CASSSPGTGRYEQYF
TGTGCCAGCAGTTCCCCCGGGACAGGGCGTTACGAGCAGTACTTC
>once|TRBJ1-1|TRBV21-1|NA
CASSKGFSGGWTEAFF
TGTGCCAGCAGCAAGGGATTTTCAGGGGGCTGGACTGAAGCTTTCTTT
>NA|TRBJ2-2|TRBV6-6|NA
CASSLITGELFF
TGTGCCAGCAGTTTAATAACCGGGGAGCTGTTTTTT
>NA|TRBJ1-1|TRBV7-2|NA
CASSRGGGYTEAFF
TGTGCCAGCAGTCGGGGGGGAGGGTACACTGAAGCTTTCTTT
>NA|TRBJ1-2|TRBV7-8|TRBD1
CASSLATGGLGYTF
TGTGCCAGCAGCTTGGCCACAGGGGGTTTAGGCTACACCTTC
>NA|TRBJ2-7|TRBV7-9|TRBD1
CASRTGNSYEQYF
TGTGCCTCCCGGACAGGTAATTCCTACGAGCAGTACTTC
>NA|TRBJ2-1|TRBV4-3|NA
CASSQEKGTYQFF
TGCGCCAGCAGCCAAGAGAAGGGGACTTATCAGTTCTTC
>NA|TRBJ2-7|TRBV19|NA
CASSRKQAGYEQYF
TGTGCCAGTAGTAGGAAACAAGCGGGCTACGAGCAGTACTTC
>NA|TRBJ2-6|TRBV19|TRBD2
CASSTLAGEWSGANVLTF
TGTGCCAGTAGCACACTAGCGGGAGAATGGTCTGGGGCCAACGTCCTGACTTTC
>NA|TRBJ2-7|TRBV7-8|TRBD2
CASSLGLAGGLVSYEQYF
TGTGCCAGCAGCCTGGGACTAGCGGGAGGGCTGGTGTCCTACGAGCAGTACTTC
>NA|TRBJ2-7|TRBV27|NA
CASSLDRYSYEQYF
TGTGCCAGCAGTTTAGACAGGTACTCCTACGAGCAGTACTTC
>NA|TRBJ2-7|TRBV2|NA
CASSEPSYEQYF
TGTGCCAGCAGTGAACCCTCTTACGAGCAGTACTTC
>NA|TRBJ2-7|TRBV14|TRBD2
CASSQGLAVEQYF
TGTGCCAGCAGCCAAGGACTAGCGGTCGAGCAGTACTTC
>NA|TRBJ1-2|TRBV25-1|NA
CASSESGYNYGYTF
TGTGCCAGCAGTGAATCAGGTTATAACTATGGCTACACCTTC
>NA|TRBJ2-1|TRBV6-6|NA
CASSYGKTENEQFF
TGTGCCAGCAGTTACGGAAAGACAGAGAATGAGCAGTTCTTC
>NA|TRBJ1-2|TRBV7-9|NA
CASSPQGLNYGYTF
TGTGCCAGCAGCCCCCAAGGACTTAACTATGGCTACACCTTC
>NA|TRBJ2-7|TRBV6-5|NA
CASRPTGRWTYEQYF
TGTGCCAGCAGGCCGACAGGGAGGTGGACCTACGAGCAGTACTTC
>NA|TRBJ2-6|TRBV7-2|TRBD1
CASSRDRAHSGANVLTF
TGTGCCAGCAGCCGGGACAGGGCCCACTCTGGGGCCAACGTCCTGACTTTC
>NA|TRBJ2-3|TRBV9|TRBD1
CASSVTGARNTDTQYF
TGTGCCAGCAGCGTTACAGGGGCCCGTAACACAGATACGCAGTATTTT
>NA|TRBJ2-1|TRBV6-5|TRBD2
CASRSSGTYNEQFF
TGTGCCAGCAGGTCTAGCGGGACCTACAATGAGCAGTTCTTC
>NA|TRBJ2-7|TRBV7-2|NA
CASSLLNGGSYEQYF
TGTGCCAGCAGCTTATTAAATGGCGGTAGCTACGAGCAGTACTTC
>NA|TRBJ2-1|TRBV2|TRBD1
CASREYTGEDEQFF
TGTGCCAGCAGGGAATATACAGGGGAAGATGAGCAGTTCTTC
>NA|TRBJ2-7|TRBV7-9|TRBD2
CASSPRGEAYEQYF
TGTGCCAGCAGCCCTCGGGGGGAGGCCTACGAGCAGTACTTC
>NA|TRBJ1-1|TRBV28|NA
CASSPPDMNTEAFF
TGTGCCAGCAGTCCACCCGACATGAACACTGAAGCTTTCTTT
>NA|TRBJ1-5|TRBV6-1|NA
CASKRMRTQSQPQHF
TGTGCCAGCAAACGAATGAGGACACAGTCTCAGCCCCAGCATTTT
>NA|TRBJ1-5|TRBV28|NA
CASSSSRDSKQPQHF
TGTGCCAGCAGTTCCTCCAGGGATTCTAAGCAGCCCCAGCATTTT
>NA|TRBJ2-1|TRBV2|TRBD2
CAMGLVREHNEQFF
TGTGCCATGGGACTAGTGAGAGAACACAATGAGCAGTTCTTC
>NA|TRBJ2-3|TRBV6-4|NA
CASSLEGPTDTQYF
TGTGCCAGCAGCCTGGAGGGCCCCACAGATACGCAGTATTTT
>NA|TRBJ2-2|TRBV30|NA
CAWSATIASGELFF
TGTGCCTGGAGTGCCACAATTGCCTCCGGGGAGCTGTTTTTT
>NA|TRBJ1-2|TRBV4-1|NA
CASSQDRGGVGGYTF
TGCGCCAGCAGCCAAGATCGTGGGGGGGTGGGTGGCTACACCTTC
>NA|TRBJ1-2|TRBV6-1|NA
CASSEIITAGSYGYTF
TGTGCCAGCAGTGAAATCATCACCGCAGGAAGCTATGGCTACACCTTC
>NA|TRBJ2-1|TRBV10-3|NA
CAISEWGQNEQFF
TGTGCCATCAGTGAGTGGGGGCAAAATGAGCAGTTCTTC
>NA|TRBJ2-3|TRBV7-2|NA
CASSLQTSDTQYF
TGTGCCAGCAGCCTACAAACTAGCGATACGCAGTATTTT
>NA|TRBJ2-7|TRBV6-5|NA
CASIQPPTGEQYF
TGTGCCAGCATCCAACCTCCAACCGGCGAGCAGTACTTC